This passage covers 20 T cell receptor beta chains from one sample sequenced in a study of cytomegalovirus exposure and HLA in healthy donors. Amplification used 60 Vbeta primers and 13 Jbeta primers. Clones were sequenced by immunoSEQ multiplex PCR, and TCRdb holds only the in-frame ones, with some missing. This sample has around 150,000 clones, with less than 90% found just once. The source material was PBMCs. The receptors derive from a man aged 35-49 years in good health and CMV-seronegative.

In nucleotides, the CDR3 is TGCGCCAGCAGTGAGGGACAGGGAGGGAATGGCTACACCTTC. This sequence encodes CASSEGQGGNGYTF. The V call is TRBV10-2, the J call TRBJ1-2; 8 bases are a match to TRBD1. CDR3 length: 14 residues. The V gene end was trimmed by 2 bases and the J gene end by 6 bases; junction bases not matched to a gene: 5. Germline V gives CDR1 WSHSY, CDR2 SAAADI.

The chain links TRBV18 to TRBJ2-3; 7 bases fit TRBD1. The germline CDR1 and CDR2 sequences are KGHSH and LQKENI. With V trimmed by 5 bases and J by 0 bases, 5 bases remained unmatched. The CDR3 has 15 residues. CDR3 protein: CASSTGQSSTDTQYF. In DNA, the CDR3 is TGTGCCAGCTCAACGGGACAGTCTAGCACAGATACGCAGTATTTT. The full variable domain, rest sourced from reference TRBV18 and TRBJ2-3, is NAGVMQNPRHLVRRRGQEARLRCSPMKGHSHVYWYRQLPEEGLKFMVYLQKENIIDESGMPKERFSAEFPKEGPSILRIQQVVRGDSAAYFCASSTGQSSTDTQYFGPGTRLTVL.

The chain couples TRBV4-3 to TRBJ1-4, with 8 bases fitting TRBD1. V lost 1 base, J lost 4 bases, and 5 bases stayed unmatched. The CDR3 extends over 16 amino acids. Germline V CDR1 and CDR2: LGHNA, YSLEER. CDR3 residues: CASSQGSQGGNEKLFF. CDR3 bases: TGCGCCAGCAGCCAAGGGTCACAGGGGGGTAATGAAAAACTGTTTTTT.

This chain uses TRBV5-1 with TRBJ2-5; 8 nucleotides line up with TRBD1. Germline CDR1 is SGHRS and CDR2 is YFSETQ. J gave up 5 bases and V 5 bases, and 5 bases lay outside the gene matches. The CDR3 covers 13 residues. CDR3 in amino acids: CASREDRAETQYF. DNA of the CDR3: TGCGCCAGCAGGGAGGACAGGGCTGAGACCCAGTACTTC.

The chain links TRBV7-6 to TRBJ2-3; 8 nucleotides line up with TRBD2. CDR1 and CDR2 (germline): SGHVS, FNYEAQ. This CDR3 has 18 residues. With V trimmed by 0 bases and J by 0 bases, 8 bases remained unmatched. The CDR3 protein is CASSLAVWPSGSTDTQYF. The CDR3 region has the DNA TGTGCCAGCAGCTTAGCTGTTTGGCCTAGCGGGAGCACAGATACGCAGTATTTT. Looking up the rest from reference TRBV7-6 and TRBJ2-3 gives the full variable domain: GAGVSQSPRYKVTKRGQDVALRCDPISGHVSLYWYRQALGQGPEFLTYFNYEAQQDKSGLPNDRFSAERPEGSISTLTIQRTEQRDSAMYRCASSLAVWPSGSTDTQYFGPGTRLTVL.

V and J are TRBV5-4 and TRBJ2-3, with 9 bases identical to TRBD1. The germline V gene encodes CDR1 SGHNT and CDR2 YYREEE (reference sequence). The V segment lost 0 bases and the J segment 1 base; nucleotides outside the gene matches: 6. CDR3 size: 17 residues. The CDR3 sequence is CASSLGGTGKGTDTQYF. The CDR3, as DNA: TGTGCCAGCAGCTTGGGGGGGACAGGGAAAGGCACAGATACGCAGTATTTT.

The genes are TRBV19 and TRBJ2-7, with 14 bases lining up with TRBD2. Germline CDR1 and CDR2: LNHDA and SQIVND (reference sequence). The CDR3 totals 15 residues. The ends lost 5 bases at V and 7 bases at J; junction bases unmatched: 7. CDR3: CASSPRLAGGHEQYF. The CDR3 DNA reads as TGTGCCAGTAGTCCAAGACTAGCGGGGGGGCATGAGCAGTACTTC.

This clone was recorded once. The chain combines TRBV28 with TRBJ2-7, with TRBD1 matching over 10 bases. With 10 bases clipped from V and 2 bases from J, the junction kept 8 bases outside the gene matches. This CDR3 has 14 residues. Germline V gene lookup returns CDR1 MDHEN and CDR2 SYDVKM. The CDR3 DNA reads as TGTGCCATCCGGGACAGGGGATCCCCCTACGAGCAGTACTTC. As protein: CAIRDRGSPYEQYF.

To note about this clone: Germline and junction disagree at one end, which may indicate a read error. The chain combines TRBV7-9 with TRBJ2-7; D tentatively fits TRBD1 or TRBD2 (9 bases each). The CDR3 spans 16 residues. The V gene's germline CDR1 is SEHNR and CDR2 FQNEAQ (reference sequence). The CDR3 DNA reads TGTTCCAGCAGCTCGACAGGGGGTAGCGGGAGTGTCGAGCAGTACTTC. Protein product: CSSSSTGGSGSVEQYF. Variable domain in full (rest from reference TRBV7-9 and TRBJ2-7): DTGVSQNPRHKITKRGQNVTFRCDPISEHNRLYWYRQTLGQGPEFLTYFQNEAQLEKSRLLSDRFSAERPKGSFSTLEIQRTEQGDSAMYLCSSSSTGGSGSVEQYFGPGTRLTVT.

As concerns this clone: One end of the junction varies from germline; a read error may be responsible. The chain couples TRBV7-9 to TRBJ2-1; D is undetermined. The CDR3 has 16 residues. Germline V gene data show CDR1 as SEHNR and CDR2 as FQNEAQ (reference sequence). The CDR3 here is CSSSKITDPHNNEQFF. DNA of the CDR3: TGTTCCAGCAGCAAGATTACAGATCCCCATAACAATGAGCAGTTCTTC.

The chain is built from TRBV6-6 and TRBJ2-1; maybe TRBD1 (6 bases). The germline V gene has CDR1 MNHNY and CDR2 SVGAGI (reference sequence). The CDR3 length is 15 residues. Deletions cut 5 bases from V and 6 bases from J, with 17 bases between. The CDR3 region is CASSVRDKGVNEQFF. The CDR3 region has the DNA TGTGCCAGCAGTGTCCGGGACAAGGGGGTCAATGAGCAGTTCTTC.

The V gene is TRBV19, the J gene TRBJ1-5; D not certain. Trimming left V 6 bases short and J 0 bases short, with 18 bases between. CDR1 and CDR2 (germline): LNHDA, SQIVND (reference sequence). This CDR3 comprises 17 residues. In nucleotides, the CDR3 is TGTGCCAGTAGAGAAACCGCGGGTAGTTATAGCAATCAGCCCCAGCATTTT. This sequence encodes CASRETAGSYSNQPQHF.

V gene TRBV2 combines with J gene TRBJ2-2, with 10 bases matching TRBD1. Germline assignment: CDR1 SNHLY and CDR2 FYNNEI. The CDR3 spans 16 residues. After removal of 4 bases from V and 7 bases from J, the junction contained 9 bases not matched to a gene. For the CDR3, the DNA is TGTGCCAGCAGTGGGGGACAGGGGAATCGTGGCGGGGAGCTGTTTTTT. The encoded protein is CASSGGQGNRGGELFF.

This clone was seen just once. The chain recombines TRBV4-3 with TRBJ1-1; no clear D gene. Germline CDR1 and CDR2: LGHNA and YSLEER. This CDR3 has 15 residues. Trimming left V 0 bases short and J 1 base short, with 9 bases between. The CDR3 sequence is CASSQDFYKNTEAFF. DNA of the CDR3: TGCGCCAGCAGCCAAGATTTTTACAAGAACACTGAAGCTTTCTTT.

The chain joins TRBV2 to TRBJ1-2; 8 bases are shared with TRBD1. This CDR3 is 14 amino acids long. V shed 8 bases and J 8 bases; nucleotides not matched to a gene: 13. Germline CDR1 SNHLY, CDR2 FYNNEI. The CDR3 here is CASSESRGPGGYTF. The DNA of the CDR3 is TGTGCCAGCTCCGAGAGCAGGGGGCCAGGGGGCTACACCTTC. Looking up the rest from reference TRBV2 and TRBJ1-2 gives the full variable domain: EPEVTQTPSHQVTQMGQEVILRCVPISNHLYFYWYRQILGQKVEFLVSFYNNEISEKSEIFDDQFSVERPDGSNFTLKIRSTKLEDSAMYFCASSESRGPGGYTFGSGTRLTVV.

V usage is TRBV5-1 and J usage is TRBJ1-1; 7 nucleotides line up with TRBD1. The CDR3 runs 16 residues. CDR1 is SGHRS, CDR2 YFSETQ, per germline. Losses at the gene ends were 0 bases for V and 3 bases for J; bases not matched to a gene: 8. The CDR3 DNA is TGCGCCAGCAGCTTGGCACCCGGGACAGTACACACTGAAGCTTTCTTT. As protein: CASSLAPGTVHTEAFF.

This rearrangement joins TRBV18 to TRBJ2-1; TRBD1 might be the D (5 bases). The CDR3 extends over 11 amino acids. Deletions cut 6 bases from V and 7 bases from J, with 7 bases between. Germline V lookup: CDR1 KGHSH, CDR2 LQKENI. In DNA, the CDR3 is TGTGCCAGCTCGCGACAGAATGAGCAGTTCTTC. Translating it yields CASSRQNEQFF.

The chain links TRBV9 to TRBJ2-1; 8 positions agree with TRBD1. CDR3 length: 14 amino acids. The ends lost 0 bases at V and 10 bases at J; junction bases unmatched: 6. CDR1 and CDR2 (germline): SGDLS, YYNGEE. This chain's CDR3 is CASSVAWGTGEQFF. CDR3 nucleotide sequence: TGTGCCAGCAGCGTAGCTTGGGGGACAGGAGAGCAGTTCTTC.

This clone came up once. The V call is TRBV7-9, the J call TRBJ2-5, with 8 bases that match TRBD2. The J call may be faulty, since TRBJ2-7 better matches the DNA end. From germline, CDR1 is SEHNR and CDR2 FQNEAQ (reference sequence). This CDR3 comprises 12 residues. The CDR3 DNA reads TGTGCCAGCAGTCCGGGGGGGTACGAGCAGTACTTC. This sequence encodes CASSPGGYEQYF.

The chain couples TRBV19 to TRBJ2-7; D possibly corresponds to TRBD1 (7 bases). The CDR3 spans 14 residues. V lost 7 bases to trimming and J lost 0 bases, with 13 bases between them. Germline V gene data show CDR1 as LNHDA and CDR2 as SQIVND (reference sequence). The CDR3 protein is CASTDREVSYEQYF. The CDR3 DNA reads as TGTGCCAGTACCGACAGGGAGGTCTCCTACGAGCAGTACTTC.